This T cell receptor beta chain originates from a study of blood T cell repertoires in COVID-19. Whole-study context: Samples representing acute and convalescent COVID-19 were sourced from the United States, Italy and Spain. PBMCs, B-cell-depleted T cells, or T cells provided the cDNA or gDNA that made up the material.

Per the original methods: From reference gene primer amplification, estimates of nucleated cell counts were derived. This table comes from immunoSEQ multiplex PCR, and its TCRdb copy is limited to in-frame clones, with some not included. From that table come the V and J calls and clone size; the DNA was used to work out D and trimming. The table has 250,000 or so clones, roughly 84% seen once; the top ten hold 1.5% to 1.9%. V shed 2 bases and J shed 6 bases, with 11 bases lying between them. This CDR3 is built from 14 residues. The germline gives CDR1 MNHEY, CDR2 SMNVEV (reference sequence). The chain has TRBV27 and TRBJ2-4, with D perhaps TRBD1 (6 bases). The source material was peripheral blood. The sequence was collected from a woman in her forties who had recovered from COVID-19. CDR3: CASSLSTGLNIQYF. The DNA of the CDR3 is TGTGCCAGCAGTTTAAGCACAGGGTTAAACATTCAGTACTTC.